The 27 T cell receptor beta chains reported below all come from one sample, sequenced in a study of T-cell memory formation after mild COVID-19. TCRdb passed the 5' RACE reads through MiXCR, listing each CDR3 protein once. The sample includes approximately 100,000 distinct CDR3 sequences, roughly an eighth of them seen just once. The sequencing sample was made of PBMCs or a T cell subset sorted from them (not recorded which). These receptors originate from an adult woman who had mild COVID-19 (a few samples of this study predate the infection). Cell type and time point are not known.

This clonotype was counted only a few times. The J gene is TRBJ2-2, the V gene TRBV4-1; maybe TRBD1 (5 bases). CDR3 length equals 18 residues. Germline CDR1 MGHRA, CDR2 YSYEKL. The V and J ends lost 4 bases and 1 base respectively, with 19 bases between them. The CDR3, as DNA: TGCGCCAGCAGCCCCTCTGGAGCAGGGATGGGGAACACCGGGGAGCTGTTTTTT. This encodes CASSPSGAGMGNTGELFF.

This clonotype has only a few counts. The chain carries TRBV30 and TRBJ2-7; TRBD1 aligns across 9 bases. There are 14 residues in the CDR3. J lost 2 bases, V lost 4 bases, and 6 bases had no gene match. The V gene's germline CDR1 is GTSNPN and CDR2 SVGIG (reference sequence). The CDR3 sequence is CAWIFGTGPYEQYF. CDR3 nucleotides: TGTGCCTGGATCTTCGGGACAGGGCCCTACGAGCAGTACTTC.

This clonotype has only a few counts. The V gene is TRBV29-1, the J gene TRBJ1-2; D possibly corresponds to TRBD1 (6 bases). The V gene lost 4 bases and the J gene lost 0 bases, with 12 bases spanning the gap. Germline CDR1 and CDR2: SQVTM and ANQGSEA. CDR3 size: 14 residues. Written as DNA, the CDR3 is TGCAGCGTTGCAGACAGGACAACTAACTATGGCTACACCTTC. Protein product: CSVADRTTNYGYTF.

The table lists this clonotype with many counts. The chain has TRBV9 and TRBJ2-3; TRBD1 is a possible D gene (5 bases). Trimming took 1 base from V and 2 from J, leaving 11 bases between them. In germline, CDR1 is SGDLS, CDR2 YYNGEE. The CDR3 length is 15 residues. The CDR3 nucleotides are TGTGCCAGCAGCGTATGGGGCAGGCCCACAGATACGCAGTATTTT. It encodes CASSVWGRPTDTQYF.

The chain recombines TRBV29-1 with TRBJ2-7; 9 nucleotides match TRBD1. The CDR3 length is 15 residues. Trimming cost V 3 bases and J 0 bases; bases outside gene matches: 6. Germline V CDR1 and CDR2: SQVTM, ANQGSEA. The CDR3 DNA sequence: TGCAGCGTTGACCCGGGACAGGGTGGCTCCTACGAGCAGTACTTC. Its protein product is CSVDPGQGGSYEQYF.

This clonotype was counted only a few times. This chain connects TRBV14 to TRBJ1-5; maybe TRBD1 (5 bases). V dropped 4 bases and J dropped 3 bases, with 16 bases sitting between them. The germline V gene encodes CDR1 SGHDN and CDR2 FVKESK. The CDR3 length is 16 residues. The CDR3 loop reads CASSPSGAGPNQPQHF. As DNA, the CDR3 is TGTGCCAGCAGCCCCTCCGGGGCAGGGCCCAATCAGCCCCAGCATTTT.

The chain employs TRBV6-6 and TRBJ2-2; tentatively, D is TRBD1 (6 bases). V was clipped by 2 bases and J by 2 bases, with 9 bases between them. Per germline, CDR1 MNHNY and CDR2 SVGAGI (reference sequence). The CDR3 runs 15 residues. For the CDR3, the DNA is TGTGCCAGCAGTTACCCAGGGGATAACACCGGGGAGCTGTTTTTT. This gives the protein CASSYPGDNTGELFF.

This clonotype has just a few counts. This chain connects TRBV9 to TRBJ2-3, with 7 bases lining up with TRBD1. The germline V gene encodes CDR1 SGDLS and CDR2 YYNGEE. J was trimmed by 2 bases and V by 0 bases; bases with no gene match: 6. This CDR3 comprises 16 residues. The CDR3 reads CASSVGGQFYTDTQYF. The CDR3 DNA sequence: TGTGCCAGCAGCGTAGGGGGACAGTTCTACACAGATACGCAGTATTTT. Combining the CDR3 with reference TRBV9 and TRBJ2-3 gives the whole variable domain DSGVTQTPKHLITATGQRVTLRCSPRSGDLSVYWYQQSLDQGLQFLIQYYNGEERAKGNILERFSAQQFPDLHSELNLSSLELGDSALYFCASSVGGQFYTDTQYFGPGTRLTVL.

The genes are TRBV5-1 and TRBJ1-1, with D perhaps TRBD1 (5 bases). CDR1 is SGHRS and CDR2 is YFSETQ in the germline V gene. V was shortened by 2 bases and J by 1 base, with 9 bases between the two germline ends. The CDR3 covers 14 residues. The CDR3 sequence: CASSLRGGNTEAFF. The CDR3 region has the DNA TGCGCCAGCAGCTTAAGGGGCGGGAACACTGAAGCTTTCTTT.

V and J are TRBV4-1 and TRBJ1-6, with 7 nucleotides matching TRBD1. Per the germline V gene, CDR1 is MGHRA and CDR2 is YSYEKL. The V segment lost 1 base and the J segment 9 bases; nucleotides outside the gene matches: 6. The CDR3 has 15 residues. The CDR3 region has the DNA TGCGCCAGCAGCCAAGGAAGGGGGCTGGGTTCACCCCTCCACTTT. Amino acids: CASSQGRGLGSPLHF.

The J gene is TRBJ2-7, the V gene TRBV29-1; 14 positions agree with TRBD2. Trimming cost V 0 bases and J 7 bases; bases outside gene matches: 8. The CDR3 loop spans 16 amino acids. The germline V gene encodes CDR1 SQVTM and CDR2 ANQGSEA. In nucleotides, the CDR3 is TGCAGCGTTGAAGACCGACTAGCGGGAGGGCCCAGGGAGCAGTACTTC. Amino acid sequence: CSVEDRLAGGPREQYF.

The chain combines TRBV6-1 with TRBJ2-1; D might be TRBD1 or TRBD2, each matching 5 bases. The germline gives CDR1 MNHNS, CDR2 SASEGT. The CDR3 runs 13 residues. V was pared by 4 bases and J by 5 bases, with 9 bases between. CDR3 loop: CASSVGAHNEQFF. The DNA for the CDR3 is TGTGCCAGCAGTGTCGGGGCCCACAATGAGCAGTTCTTC.

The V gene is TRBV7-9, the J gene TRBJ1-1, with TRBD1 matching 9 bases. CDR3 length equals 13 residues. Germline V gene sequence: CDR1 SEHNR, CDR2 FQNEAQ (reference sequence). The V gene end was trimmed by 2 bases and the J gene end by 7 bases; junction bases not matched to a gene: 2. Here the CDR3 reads CASSLPGQGEAFF. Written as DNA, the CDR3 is TGTGCCAGCAGCTTACCGGGACAGGGTGAAGCTTTCTTT.

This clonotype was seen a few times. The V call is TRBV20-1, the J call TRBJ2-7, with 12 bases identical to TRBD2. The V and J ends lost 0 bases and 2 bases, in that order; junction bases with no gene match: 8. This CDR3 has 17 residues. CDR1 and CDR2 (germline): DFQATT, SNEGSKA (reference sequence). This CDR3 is CSARDPQGLAGAYEQYF. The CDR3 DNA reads TGCAGTGCTAGAGATCCCCAGGGACTAGCGGGCGCCTACGAGCAGTACTTC.

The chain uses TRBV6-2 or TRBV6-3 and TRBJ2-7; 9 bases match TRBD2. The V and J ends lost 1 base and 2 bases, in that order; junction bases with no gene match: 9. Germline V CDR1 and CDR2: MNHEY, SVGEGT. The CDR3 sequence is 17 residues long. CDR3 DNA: TGTGCCAGCAGTTACTTTAGCGGGAGTCGAACCCCCTACGAGCAGTACTTC. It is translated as CASSYFSGSRTPYEQYF.

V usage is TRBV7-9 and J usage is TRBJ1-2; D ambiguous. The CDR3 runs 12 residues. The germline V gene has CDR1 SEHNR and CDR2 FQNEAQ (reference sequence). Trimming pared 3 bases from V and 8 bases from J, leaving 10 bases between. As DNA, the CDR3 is TGTGCCAGCAGCTTTGACGGGTACGGCTACACCTTC. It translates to CASSFDGYGYTF.

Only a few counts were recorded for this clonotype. The chain's CDR3 is CASSNLDRENSPLHF. The CDR3, as DNA: TGTGCCAGCAGCAACCTGGACAGGGAAAATTCACCCCTCCACTTT. This sequence joins TRBV7-9 and TRBJ1-6, with TRBD1 identical over 8 bases. Germline V gene sequence: CDR1 SEHNR, CDR2 FQNEAQ (reference sequence). The CDR3 is made up of 15 amino acids. With V trimmed by 5 bases and J by 7 bases, 7 bases remained unmatched.

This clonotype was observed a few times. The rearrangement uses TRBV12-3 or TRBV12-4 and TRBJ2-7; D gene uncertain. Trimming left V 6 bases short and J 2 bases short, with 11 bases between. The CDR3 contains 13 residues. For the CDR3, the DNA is TGTGCCAGCAGCCTCCGGGCTACCTACGAGCAGTACTTC. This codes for CASSLRATYEQYF.

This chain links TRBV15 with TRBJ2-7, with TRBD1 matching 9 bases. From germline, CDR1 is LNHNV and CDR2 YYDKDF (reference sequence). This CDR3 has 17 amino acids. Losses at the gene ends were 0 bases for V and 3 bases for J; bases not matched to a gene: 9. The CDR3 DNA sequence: TGTGCCACCAGCAGAGATCGGGGGACAGGGCAGTACTACGAGCAGTACTTC. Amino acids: CATSRDRGTGQYYEQYF.

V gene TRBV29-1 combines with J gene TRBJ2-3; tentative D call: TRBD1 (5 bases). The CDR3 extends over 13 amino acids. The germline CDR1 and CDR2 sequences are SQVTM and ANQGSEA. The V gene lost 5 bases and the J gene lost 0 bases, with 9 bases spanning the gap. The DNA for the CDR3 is TGCAGCGTTCCCACAGGAAGCACAGATACGCAGTATTTT. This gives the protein CSVPTGSTDTQYF.

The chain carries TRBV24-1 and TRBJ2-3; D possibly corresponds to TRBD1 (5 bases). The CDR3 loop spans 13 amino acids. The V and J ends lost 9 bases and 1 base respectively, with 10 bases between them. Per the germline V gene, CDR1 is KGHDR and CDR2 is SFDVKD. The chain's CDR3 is CATHDSRTDTQYF. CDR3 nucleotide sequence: TGTGCCACCCATGACAGCCGCACAGATACGCAGTATTTT.

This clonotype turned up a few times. The CDR3 spells CSVGTGEASHEQYF. For the CDR3, the DNA is TGCAGTGTGGGAACAGGGGAAGCCTCTCACGAGCAGTACTTC. V usage is TRBV20-1 and J usage is TRBJ2-7; 7 bases match TRBD1. CDR3 length: 14 amino acids. V dropped 7 bases and J dropped 5; count of bases not matched to a gene: 14. Looked up from germline, CDR1 is DFQATT and CDR2 is SNEGSKA (reference sequence).

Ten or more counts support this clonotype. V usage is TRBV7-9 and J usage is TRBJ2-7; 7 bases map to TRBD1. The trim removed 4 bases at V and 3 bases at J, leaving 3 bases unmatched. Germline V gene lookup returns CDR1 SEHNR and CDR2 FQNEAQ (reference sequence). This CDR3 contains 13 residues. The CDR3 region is CASSSRTGYEQYF. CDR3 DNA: TGTGCCAGCAGCTCCCGGACAGGCTACGAGCAGTACTTC.

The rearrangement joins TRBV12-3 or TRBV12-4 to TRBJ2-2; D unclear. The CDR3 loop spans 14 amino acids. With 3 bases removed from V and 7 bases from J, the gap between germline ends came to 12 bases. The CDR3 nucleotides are TGTGCCAGCAGTTTGGTAGGGTTGGACGGGGAGCTGTTTTTT. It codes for CASSLVGLDGELFF.

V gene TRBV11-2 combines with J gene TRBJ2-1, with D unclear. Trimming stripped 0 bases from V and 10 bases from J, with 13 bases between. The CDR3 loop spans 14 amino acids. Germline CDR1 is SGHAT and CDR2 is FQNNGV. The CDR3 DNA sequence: TGTGCCAGCAGCTTAGACGTCCGAGGAAGGGAGCAGTTCTTC. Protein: CASSLDVRGREQFF.

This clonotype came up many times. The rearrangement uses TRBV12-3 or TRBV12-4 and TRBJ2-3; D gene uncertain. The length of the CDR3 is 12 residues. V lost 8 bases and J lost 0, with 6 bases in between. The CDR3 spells CASGHSTDTQYF. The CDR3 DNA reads TGTGCCAGCGGCCATAGCACAGATACGCAGTATTTT.

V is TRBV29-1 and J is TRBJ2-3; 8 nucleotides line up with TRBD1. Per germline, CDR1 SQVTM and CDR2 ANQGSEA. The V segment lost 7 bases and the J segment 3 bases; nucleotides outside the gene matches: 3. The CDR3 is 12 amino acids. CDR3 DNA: TGCAGCGGACGGGACAGGACAGATACGCAGTATTTT. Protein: CSGRDRTDTQYF.